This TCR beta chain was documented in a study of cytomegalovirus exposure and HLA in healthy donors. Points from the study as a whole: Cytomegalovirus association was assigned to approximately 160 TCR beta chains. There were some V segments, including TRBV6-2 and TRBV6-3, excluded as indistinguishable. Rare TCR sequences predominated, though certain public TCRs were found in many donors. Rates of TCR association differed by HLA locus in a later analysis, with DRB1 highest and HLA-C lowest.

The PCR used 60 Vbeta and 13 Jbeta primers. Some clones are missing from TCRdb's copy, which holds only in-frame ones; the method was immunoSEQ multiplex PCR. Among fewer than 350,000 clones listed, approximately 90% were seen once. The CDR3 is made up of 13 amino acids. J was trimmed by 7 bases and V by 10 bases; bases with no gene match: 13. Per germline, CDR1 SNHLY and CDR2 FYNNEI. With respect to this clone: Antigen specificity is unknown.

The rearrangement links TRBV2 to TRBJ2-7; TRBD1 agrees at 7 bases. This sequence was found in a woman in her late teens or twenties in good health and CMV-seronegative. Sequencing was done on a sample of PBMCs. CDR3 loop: CATHRGALEEQYF. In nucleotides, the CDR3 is TGTGCCACCCACAGGGGAGCTCTCGAGGAGCAGTACTTC. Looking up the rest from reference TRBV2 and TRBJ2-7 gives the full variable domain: EPEVTQTPSHQVTQMGQEVILRCVPISNHLYFYWYRQILGQKVEFLVSFYNNEISEKSEIFDDQFSVERPDGSNFTLKIRSTKLEDSAMYFCATHRGALEEQYFGPGTRLTVT.